The T cell receptor (beta chain) described here comes from a study of T cells in Graves' hyperthyroidism and ophthalmopathy. This clonotype was seen ten or more times. The CDR3 has 16 residues. V was pared by 4 bases and J by 4 bases, with 8 bases of the junction left unmatched. CDR1 is SGHTA and CDR2 is FQGTGA in the germline V gene. Researchers took RNA transcripts and amplified the TCR beta CDR3 regions from them. The study used the HTBI primer set for a first-round RT-PCR of the TCR CDR3. TCRdb redid the calling of the multiplex PCR reads with MiXCR, one entry per CDR3 protein. The table shows around 340,000 distinct CDR3 sequences, with 15% to 20% occurring only once.

This TCR came from a woman between 40 and 50 years old with Graves' ophthalmopathy. The sequenced material came from blood. This chain joins TRBV7-3 and TRBJ2-5; 11 positions agree with TRBD2. CDR3 nucleotide sequence: TGTGCCAGCAGCTCCGGGACTAGCGGACTCCGAGAGACCCAGTACTTC. It encodes CASSSGTSGLRETQYF.